This T cell receptor (beta chain) was captured by sequencing in a study of blood T cells in healthy people across ages. A second PCR of 7 to 11 cycles used a sample-barcoded 5' primer and a J-beta primer mix. TCRdb fed the 5' RACE reads into MiXCR, producing one record per CDR3 protein. The data contain around 1.5 million distinct CDR3 sequences, about 43% of them singletons. Losses at the gene ends were 3 bases for V and 4 bases for J; bases not matched to a gene: 10. CDR1 and CDR2 (germline): SGHRS, YFSETQ. The CDR3 totals 16 residues. This receptor was identified in a woman between 18 and 29 years old in good health. Input material: blood. The chain combines TRBV5-1 with TRBJ2-5; TRBD2 agrees at 9 bases. The CDR3 DNA follows: TGCGCCAGCAGCTACGGAATAGCGGGAGAGGGAGAGACCCAGTACTTC. Its translation is CASSYGIAGEGETQYF. Full variable domain (outside the CDR3, taken from reference TRBV5-1 and TRBJ2-5): KAGVTQTPRYLIKTRGQQVTLSCSPISGHRSVSWYQQTPGQGLQFLFEYFSETQRNKGNFPGRFSGRQFSNSRSEMNVSTLELGDSALYLCASSYGIAGEGETQYFGPGTRLLVL.